Listed below are T cell receptor beta chains from one sample, sequenced in a study of blood T cell repertoires in COVID-19. The table came from immunoSEQ multiplex PCR; TCRdb's copy has only in-frame clones and leaves some out. Of about 230,000 clones listed, under 90% are singletons. The sequencing input was peripheral blood. The receptors were sampled from a man aged 45-65 years with COVID-19, enrolled during active disease. The CDR3 runs from the conserved cysteine through the conserved F or W. Fields, in order: V gene, D gene, J gene, clone size, CDR3 protein, CDR3 DNA. D genes are given only for firm matches. Not all rows give a size; the values are once, few, many and, for expanded clones, a class.

TRBV5-1,NA,TRBJ2-3,NA,CASSRAGGGATDTQYF,TGCGCCAGCAGCCGAGCCGGGGGTGGGGCCACAGATACGCAGTATTTT
TRBV12-3/TRBV12-4,NA,TRBJ1-1,few,CASSFTTAKAFF,TGTGCCAGCAGTTTCACAACAGCAAAAGCTTTCTTT
TRBV5-6,TRBD1,TRBJ2-3,NA,CASSHRTGVGGTDTQYF,TGTGCCAGCAGCCACAGGACAGGGGTTGGGGGCACAGATACGCAGTATTTT
TRBV19,NA,TRBJ1-2,NA,CASSIDYSTAGGYTF,TGTGCCAGTAGTATCGACTACTCGACCGCCGGAGGCTACACCTTC
TRBV27,TRBD1,TRBJ1-1,NA,CASSFGTGLNTEAFF,TGTGCCAGCAGTTTTGGGACAGGGCTGAACACTGAAGCTTTCTTT
TRBV4-1,NA,TRBJ1-1,NA,CASSHLGQRNTEAFF,TGCGCCAGCAGCCACCTCGGACAGAGGAACACTGAAGCTTTCTTT
TRBV29-1,NA,TRBJ2-5,NA,CSADREAETQYF,TGCAGCGCCGACAGGGAGGCGGAGACCCAGTACTTC
TRBV30,TRBD1,TRBJ1-1,NA,CAWSLTGGWTEAFF,TGTGCCTGGAGTTTAACAGGGGGCTGGACTGAAGCTTTCTTT
TRBV5-8,TRBD1,TRBJ1-1,NA,CASSYQQGILNTEAFF,TGTGCCAGCAGCTACCAACAGGGGATCCTGAACACTGAAGCTTTCTTT
TRBV10-3,TRBD1,TRBJ2-7,few,CATHGTGNYEQYF,TGTGCCACCCACGGGACAGGGAATTACGAGCAGTACTTC
TRBV11-2,NA,TRBJ2-1,NA,CASSLDLRPSYNEQFF,TGTGCCAGCAGCTTAGATCTGCGCCCCTCCTACAATGAGCAGTTCTTC
TRBV6-6,TRBD1,TRBJ2-1,NA,CASSLGQGSYNEQFF,TGTGCCAGCAGCTTGGGACAGGGGTCCTACAATGAGCAGTTCTTC
TRBV14,TRBD2,TRBJ2-3,NA,CASSQDIAGGLTDTQYF,TGTGCCAGCAGCCAAGATATAGCGGGGGGCCTCACAGATACGCAGTATTTT
TRBV2,NA,TRBJ2-7,few,CASKAASTYEQYF,TGTGCCAGCAAAGCGGCAAGTACCTACGAGCAGTACTTC
TRBV7-9,NA,TRBJ1-6,NA,CASSFQGNSPLHF,TGTGCCAGCAGCTTTCAGGGGAATTCACCCCTCCACTTT
TRBV6-5,NA,TRBJ2-7,NA,CASRRELYEQYF,TGTGCCAGCCGCAGGGAATTGTACGAGCAGTACTTC
TRBV19,TRBD2,TRBJ2-3,NA,CASSRLAAELTDTQYF,TGTGCCAGTAGTCGACTAGCGGCAGAGCTCACAGATACGCAGTATTTT
TRBV9,NA,TRBJ2-4,NA,CASSGRQAKNIQYF,TGTGCCAGCAGCGGGAGACAGGCCAAAAACATTCAGTACTTC
TRBV10-3,TRBD1,TRBJ2-7,NA,CAISESTGAPSYEQYF,TGTGCCATCAGTGAGTCGACAGGGGCCCCCTCCTACGAGCAGTACTTC
TRBV7-9,NA,TRBJ2-7,NA,CASSERDEQYF,TGTGCCAGCAGCGAGAGAGACGAGCAGTACTTC
TRBV12-3/TRBV12-4,NA,TRBJ2-1,NA,CASSFLHEQFF,TGTGCCAGCAGTTTTCTTCATGAGCAGTTCTTC
TRBV11-2,TRBD2,TRBJ2-7,NA,CASSLGRGTSGYEQYF,TGTGCCAGCAGCTTAGGACGTGGGACTAGCGGCTACGAGCAGTACTTC
TRBV7-8,NA,TRBJ1-3,NA,CASSLVGASGNTIYF,TGTGCCAGCAGCTTAGTGGGGGCTTCTGGAAACACCATATATTTT
TRBV7-9,TRBD1,TRBJ2-7,NA,CASGTASYEQYF,TGTGCCAGCGGGACAGCCTCCTACGAGCAGTACTTC
TRBV21-1,NA,TRBJ2-7,NA,CASSKEGRAGCNEQYF,TGTGCCAGCAGCAAAGAGGGTAGGGCAGGGTGCAACGAGCAGTACTTC
TRBV19,TRBD1,TRBJ2-5,NA,CASGMGQSQETQYF,TGTGCCAGTGGAATGGGACAGTCCCAAGAGACCCAGTACTTC
TRBV6-5,NA,TRBJ1-4,NA,CASSYEQIDEKLFF,TGTGCCAGCAGTTACGAACAGATCGATGAAAAACTGTTTTTT
TRBV12-3/TRBV12-4,NA,TRBJ2-1,NA,CASSLGPYNEQFF,TGTGCCAGCAGTTTAGGTCCTTACAATGAGCAGTTCTTC
TRBV27,NA,TRBJ1-5,few,CASSLVGAGNQPQHF,TGTGCCAGCAGTTTAGTAGGGGCGGGCAATCAGCCCCAGCATTTT
TRBV7-2,NA,TRBJ2-2,NA,CASSSRSANSGELFF,TGTGCCAGCAGCTCTAGGAGCGCGAATAGCGGGGAGCTGTTTTTT
TRBV15,NA,TRBJ1-4,few,CATSRDGGTTNEKLFF,TGTGCCACCAGCAGAGATGGAGGGACAACTAATGAAAAACTGTTTTTT
TRBV5-1,TRBD2,TRBJ2-5,once,CASSLAGGQGETQYF,TGCGCCAGCAGCTTGGCGGGGGGGCAGGGAGAGACCCAGTACTTC
TRBV6-6,TRBD1,TRBJ2-1,NA,CASSYSRDRGSNEQFF,TGTGCCAGCAGTTACTCTCGGGACAGGGGGTCGAATGAGCAGTTCTTC
TRBV10-3,NA,TRBJ2-7,NA,CAISEANTGIKSYEQYF,TGTGCCATCAGCGAGGCCAATACCGGGATTAAATCCTACGAGCAGTACTTC
TRBV3-1/TRBV3-2,TRBD1,TRBJ1-5,NA,CASSLQGMNQPQHF,TGTGCCAGCAGCCTACAGGGGATGAATCAGCCCCAGCATTTT
TRBV18,TRBD2,TRBJ2-3,NA,CASSQRTGGVSDTQYF,TGTGCCAGCTCACAACGGACCGGGGGGGTATCAGATACGCAGTATTTT
TRBV6-5,TRBD1,TRBJ1-1,NA,CASRNDRVLAEAFF,TGTGCCAGCAGAAACGACAGGGTTTTAGCTGAAGCTTTCTTT
TRBV5-1,TRBD1,TRBJ1-3,NA,CASSFNRGFFSLSGNTIYF,TGCGCCAGCAGCTTTAACAGGGGGTTCTTCTCCCTCTCTGGAAACACCATATATTTT
TRBV6-5,NA,TRBJ1-5,few,CASSSLQGQRQPQHF,TGTGCCAGCAGTTCATTGCAGGGGCAACGGCAGCCCCAGCATTTT
TRBV13,TRBD1,TRBJ1-6,NA,CASSWTGQRSPLHF,TGTGCCAGCAGCTGGACAGGTCAGCGTTCACCCCTCCACTTT
TRBV19,TRBD1,TRBJ1-6,NA,CASKGGTANSPLHF,TGTGCCAGTAAAGGAGGGACAGCTAATTCACCCCTCCACTTT
TRBV18,NA,TRBJ1-5,NA,CASSPRDEEQPQHF,TGTGCCAGCTCACCTCGAGATGAGGAACAGCCCCAGCATTTT
TRBV19,NA,TRBJ1-2,NA,CATSQTDLYGYTF,TGTGCCACCTCACAGACAGATCTATACGGCTACACCTTC
TRBV6-9,TRBD1,TRBJ2-7,once,CASSYTNRGTYEQYF,TGTGCCAGCAGTTACACGAACAGGGGAACCTACGAGCAGTACTTC
TRBV14,NA,TRBJ2-7,once,CASSQVRVGSYEQYF,TGTGCCAGCAGCCAAGTCAGGGTGGGTTCCTACGAGCAGTACTTC
TRBV4-3,NA,TRBJ1-1,NA,CASSQDFLGLMNTEAFF,TGCGCCAGCAGCCAAGATTTCCTGGGGCTGATGAACACTGAAGCTTTCTTT
TRBV4-2,NA,TRBJ1-6,NA,CASSQPQTGFMEGSYNSPLHF,TGTGCCAGCAGCCAACCCCAGACGGGCTTCATGGAGGGATCCTATAATTCACCCCTCCACTTT
TRBV5-1,TRBD1,TRBJ1-2,NA,CASSWGDREPNYGYTF,TGCGCCAGCAGCTGGGGAGACAGGGAACCTAACTATGGCTACACCTTC
TRBV6-2/TRBV6-3,NA,TRBJ2-3,once,CASSYGLAVRDTQYF,TGTGCCAGCAGTTACGGGTTAGCGGTACGTGATACGCAGTATTTT
TRBV7-2,NA,TRBJ1-4,NA,CASSSTGDIEKLFF,TGTGCCAGCAGCTCGACAGGAGATATTGAAAAACTGTTTTTT
TRBV7-8,NA,TRBJ2-2,NA,CASSLNGQRNTGELFF,TGTGCCAGCAGCTTAAACGGACAGCGGAACACCGGGGAGCTGTTTTTT
TRBV27,TRBD1,TRBJ1-6,NA,CASRGAGTDNYNSPLHF,TGTGCCAGCAGGGGGGCCGGGACAGATAATTATAATTCACCCCTCCACTTT
TRBV6-5,NA,TRBJ2-7,NA,CASSYLPTTYEQYF,TGTGCCAGCAGTTACCTTCCCACAACCTACGAGCAGTACTTC